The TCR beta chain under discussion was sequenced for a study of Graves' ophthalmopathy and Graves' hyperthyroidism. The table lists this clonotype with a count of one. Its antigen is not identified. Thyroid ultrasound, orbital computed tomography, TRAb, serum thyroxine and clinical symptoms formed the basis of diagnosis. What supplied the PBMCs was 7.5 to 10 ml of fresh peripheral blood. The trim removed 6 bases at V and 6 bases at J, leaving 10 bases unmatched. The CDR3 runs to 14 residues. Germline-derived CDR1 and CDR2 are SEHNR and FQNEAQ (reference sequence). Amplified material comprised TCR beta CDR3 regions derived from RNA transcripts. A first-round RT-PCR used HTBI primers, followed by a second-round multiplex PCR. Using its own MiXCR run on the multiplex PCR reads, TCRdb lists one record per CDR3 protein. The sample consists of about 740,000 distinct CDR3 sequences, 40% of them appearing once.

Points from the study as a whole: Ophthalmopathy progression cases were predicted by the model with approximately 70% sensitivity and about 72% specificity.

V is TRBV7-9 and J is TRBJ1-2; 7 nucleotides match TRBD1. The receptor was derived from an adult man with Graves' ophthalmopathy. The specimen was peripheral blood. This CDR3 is CASSPNRQGHGYTF. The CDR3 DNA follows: TGTGCCAGCAGTCCTAACAGACAGGGCCATGGCTACACCTTC.